The rows below give T cell receptor beta chains drawn from one sample of a study of blood T cell repertoires in COVID-19. Generated by immunoSEQ multiplex PCR, the TCRdb table keeps only in-frame clones and is missing some. The repertoire holds 200,000 to 250,000 clones, with roughly 88% as singletons. The material sequenced was peripheral blood. Every receptor here comes from a young man with active or convalescent COVID-19. The CDR3 runs from the conserved cysteine through the conserved F or W. D genes are given only for firm matches.

-,TRBJ1-3,TRBV30,CAWSVFRGDGNTIYF
-,TRBJ1-6,TRBV10-1,CASTIGQGRINSPLHF
-,TRBJ1-5,TRBV4-1,CASSQDIGRNQPQHF
TRBD2,TRBJ2-7,TRBV30,CACRGLAGHYEQYF
-,TRBJ2-7,TRBV11-2,CASSENSGGGVYEQYF
TRBD1,TRBJ2-2,TRBV19,CASRARGPVGNTGELFF
-,TRBJ2-1,TRBV28,CASNGGLINEQFF
-,TRBJ1-1,TRBV15,CATSRGLKNTEAFF
-,TRBJ2-5,TRBV6-1,CASSEEGTAVQETQYF
TRBD2,TRBJ2-7,TRBV10-2,CASRDSGSPAYEQYF
-,TRBJ1-5,TRBV27,CASSFTAGQSSNQPQHF
TRBD2,TRBJ2-2,TRBV5-5,CASSAQVLAGVSGELFF
TRBD1,TRBJ1-5,TRBV24-1,CATSDLNQGALTGGNQPQHF